The entry that follows covers one T cell receptor beta chain sequence. The source of the sample is a study of blood T cell repertoires in COVID-19. Per the original methods: Estimation of nucleated cell counts was performed using reference gene primer amplification. Repertoires were generated with immunoSEQ multiplex PCR, while TCRdb's copy carries only in-frame clones and drops some. V, J and clone size are taken as reported in that table, and D and trimming were inferred from the DNA itself. Seen here are hundreds of thousands of clones, roughly 90% observed once, and the top ten hold approximately 1.4%. The ends were cut back, 6 bases at V and 0 bases at J, with 9 bases in the middle. The germline V gene has CDR1 SNHLY and CDR2 FYNNEI. CDR3 size: 15 residues.

The specimen sequenced was peripheral blood. The TCR originated in a woman aged 25 to 39 with active or convalescent COVID-19. This chain links TRBV2 with TRBJ2-6; D not resolved. CDR3 sequence (DNA): TGTGCCAGCAGCGTACAGTCCTCTGGGGCCAACGTCCTGACTTTC. Protein product: CASSVQSSGANVLTF.